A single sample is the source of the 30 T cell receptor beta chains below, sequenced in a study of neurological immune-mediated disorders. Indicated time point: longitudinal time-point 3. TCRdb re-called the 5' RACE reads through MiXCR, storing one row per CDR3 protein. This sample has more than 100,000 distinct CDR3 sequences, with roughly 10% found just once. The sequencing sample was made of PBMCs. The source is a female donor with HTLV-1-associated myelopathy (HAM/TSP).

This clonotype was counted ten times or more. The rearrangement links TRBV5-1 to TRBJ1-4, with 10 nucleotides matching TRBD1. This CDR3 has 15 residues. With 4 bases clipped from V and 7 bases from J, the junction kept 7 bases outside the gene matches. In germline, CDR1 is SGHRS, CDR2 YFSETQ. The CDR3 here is CASSQQDRGSEKLFF. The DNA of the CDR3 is TGCGCCAGCAGCCAGCAGGACAGGGGGAGTGAAAAACTGTTTTTT. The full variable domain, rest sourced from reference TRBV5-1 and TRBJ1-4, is KAGVTQTPRYLIKTRGQQVTLSCSPISGHRSVSWYQQTPGQGLQFLFEYFSETQRNKGNFPGRFSGRQFSNSRSEMNVSTLELGDSALYLCASSQQDRGSEKLFFGSGTQLSVL.

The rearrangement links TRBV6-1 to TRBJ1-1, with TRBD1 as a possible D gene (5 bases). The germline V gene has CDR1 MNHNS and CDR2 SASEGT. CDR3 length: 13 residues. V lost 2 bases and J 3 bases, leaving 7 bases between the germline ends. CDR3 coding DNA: TGTGCCAGCAGTGAATGGGGGGACACTGAAGCTTTCTTT. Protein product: CASSEWGDTEAFF.

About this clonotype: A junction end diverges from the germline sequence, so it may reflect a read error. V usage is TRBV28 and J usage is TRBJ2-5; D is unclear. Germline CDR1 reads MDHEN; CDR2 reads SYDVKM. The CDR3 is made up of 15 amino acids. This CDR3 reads CASSFYSPSQETQYF. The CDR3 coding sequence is TGTGCCAGCAGTTTCTACTCGCCAAGCCAAGAGACACAGTACTTC. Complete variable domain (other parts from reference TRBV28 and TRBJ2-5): DVKVTQSSRYLVKRTGEKVFLECVQDMDHENMFWYRQDPGLGLRLIYFSYDVKMKEKGDIPEGYSVSREKKERFSLILESASTNQTSMYLCASSFYSPSQETQYFGPGTRLLVL.

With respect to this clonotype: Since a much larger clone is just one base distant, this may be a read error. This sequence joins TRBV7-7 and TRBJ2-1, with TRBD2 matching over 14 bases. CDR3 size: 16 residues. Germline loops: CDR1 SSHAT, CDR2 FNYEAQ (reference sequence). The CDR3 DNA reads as TGTACCAGCAGCCCGACTAGCGGGGGGGCCTACAATGAGCAGTTCTTC. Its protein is CTSSPTSGGAYNEQFF.

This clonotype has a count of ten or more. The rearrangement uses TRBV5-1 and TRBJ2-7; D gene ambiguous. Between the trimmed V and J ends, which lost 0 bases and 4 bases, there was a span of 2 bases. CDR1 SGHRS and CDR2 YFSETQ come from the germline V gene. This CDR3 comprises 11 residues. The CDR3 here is CASSLGYEQYF. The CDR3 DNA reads TGCGCCAGCAGCTTGGGGTACGAGCAGTACTTC.

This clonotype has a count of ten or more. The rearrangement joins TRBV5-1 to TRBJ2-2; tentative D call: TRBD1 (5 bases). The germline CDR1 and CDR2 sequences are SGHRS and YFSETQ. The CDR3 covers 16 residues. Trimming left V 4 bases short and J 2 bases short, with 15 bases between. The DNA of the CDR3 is TGCGCCAGCAGCGTTCCAAGGGGTTTAAACACCGGGGAGCTGTTTTTT. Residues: CASSVPRGLNTGELFF.

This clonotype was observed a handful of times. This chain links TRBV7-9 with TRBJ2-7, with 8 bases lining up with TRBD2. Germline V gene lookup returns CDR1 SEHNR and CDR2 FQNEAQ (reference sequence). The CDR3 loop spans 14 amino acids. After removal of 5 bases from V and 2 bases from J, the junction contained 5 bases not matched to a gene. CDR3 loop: CASSRPGLAYEQYF. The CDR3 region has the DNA TGTGCCAGCAGCCGACCGGGACTAGCCTACGAGCAGTACTTC.

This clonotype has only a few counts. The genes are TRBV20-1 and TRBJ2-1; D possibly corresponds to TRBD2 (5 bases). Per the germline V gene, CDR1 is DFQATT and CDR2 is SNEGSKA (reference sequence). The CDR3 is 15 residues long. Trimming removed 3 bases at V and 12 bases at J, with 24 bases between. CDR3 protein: CSASWEQRSAGGQFF. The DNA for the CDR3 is TGCAGTGCTAGTTGGGAACAGAGGTCCGCCGGAGGGCAGTTCTTC.

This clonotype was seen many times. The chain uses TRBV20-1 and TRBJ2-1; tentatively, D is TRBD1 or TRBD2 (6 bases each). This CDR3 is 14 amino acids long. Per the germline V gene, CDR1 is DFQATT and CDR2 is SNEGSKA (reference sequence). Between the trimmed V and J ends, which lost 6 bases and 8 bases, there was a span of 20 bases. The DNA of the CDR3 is TGCAGTGCGGGGGGCAGGATGCGGGGTCATGAGCAGTTCTTC. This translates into CSAGGRMRGHEQFF.

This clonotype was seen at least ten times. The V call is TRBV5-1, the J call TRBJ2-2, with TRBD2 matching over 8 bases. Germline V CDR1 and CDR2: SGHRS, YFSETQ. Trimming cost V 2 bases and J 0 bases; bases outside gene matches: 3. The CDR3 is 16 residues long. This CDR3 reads CASSFSGVTNTGELFF. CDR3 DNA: TGCGCCAGCAGCTTTAGCGGGGTGACGAACACCGGGGAGCTGTTTTTT.

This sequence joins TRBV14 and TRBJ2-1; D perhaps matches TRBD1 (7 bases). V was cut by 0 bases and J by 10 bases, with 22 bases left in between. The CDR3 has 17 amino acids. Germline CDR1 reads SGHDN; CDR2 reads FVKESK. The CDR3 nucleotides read TGTGCCAGCAGCCAAGATTACAGGGGACTCCCCCCGGGAGAGCAGTTCTTC. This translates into CASSQDYRGLPPGEQFF.

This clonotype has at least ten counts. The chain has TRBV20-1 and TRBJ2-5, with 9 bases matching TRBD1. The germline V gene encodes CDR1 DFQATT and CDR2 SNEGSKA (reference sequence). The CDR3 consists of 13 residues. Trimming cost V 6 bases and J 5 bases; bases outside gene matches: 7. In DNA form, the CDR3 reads TGCAGTGCGCAGACAGGGGGTACGGAGACCCAGTACTTC. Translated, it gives CSAQTGGTETQYF.

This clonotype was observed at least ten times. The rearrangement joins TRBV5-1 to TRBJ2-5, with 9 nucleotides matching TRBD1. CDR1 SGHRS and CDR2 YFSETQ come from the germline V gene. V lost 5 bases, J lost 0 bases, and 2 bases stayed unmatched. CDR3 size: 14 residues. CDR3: CASSRDRDQETQYF. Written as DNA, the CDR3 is TGCGCCAGCAGTAGGGACAGGGACCAAGAGACCCAGTACTTC.

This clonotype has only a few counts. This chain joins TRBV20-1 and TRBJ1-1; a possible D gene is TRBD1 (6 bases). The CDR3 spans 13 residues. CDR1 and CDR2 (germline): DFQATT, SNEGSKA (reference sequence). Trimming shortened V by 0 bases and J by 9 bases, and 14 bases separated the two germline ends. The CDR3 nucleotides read TGCAGTGCTAGAGAGTTCGGGGGCGCGAAAGCTTTCTTT. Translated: CSAREFGGAKAFF.

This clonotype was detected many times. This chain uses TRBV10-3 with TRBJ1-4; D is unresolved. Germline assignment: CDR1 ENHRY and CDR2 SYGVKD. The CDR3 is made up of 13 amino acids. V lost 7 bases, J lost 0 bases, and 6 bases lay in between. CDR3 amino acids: CAITRATNEKLFF. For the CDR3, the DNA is TGTGCCATCACTAGGGCAACTAATGAAAAACTGTTTTTT.

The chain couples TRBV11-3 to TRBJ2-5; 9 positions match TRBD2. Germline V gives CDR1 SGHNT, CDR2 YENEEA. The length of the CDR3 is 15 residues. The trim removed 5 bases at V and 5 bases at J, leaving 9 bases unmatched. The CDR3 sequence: CASSPGTSWAETQYF. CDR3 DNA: TGTGCCAGCAGCCCGGGGACTAGCTGGGCGGAGACCCAGTACTTC.

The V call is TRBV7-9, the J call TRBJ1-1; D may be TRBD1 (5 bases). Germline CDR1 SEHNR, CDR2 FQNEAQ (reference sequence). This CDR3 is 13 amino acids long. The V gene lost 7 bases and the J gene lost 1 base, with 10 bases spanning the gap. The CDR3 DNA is TGTGCCAGCACCATTGGACAGAACACTGAAGCTTTCTTT. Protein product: CASTIGQNTEAFF. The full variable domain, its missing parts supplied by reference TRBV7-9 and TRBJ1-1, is DTGVSQNPRHKITKRGQNVTFRCDPISEHNRLYWYRQTLGQGPEFLTYFQNEAQLEKSRLLSDRFSAERPKGSFSTLEIQRTEQGDSAMYLCASTIGQNTEAFFGQGTRLTVV.

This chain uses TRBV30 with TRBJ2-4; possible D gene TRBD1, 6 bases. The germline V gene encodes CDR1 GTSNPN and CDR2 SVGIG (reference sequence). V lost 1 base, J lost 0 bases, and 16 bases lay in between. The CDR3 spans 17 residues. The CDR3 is CAWSDGITGLAKNIQYF. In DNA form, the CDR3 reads TGTGCCTGGAGTGACGGAATAACAGGGTTAGCCAAAAACATTCAGTACTTC.

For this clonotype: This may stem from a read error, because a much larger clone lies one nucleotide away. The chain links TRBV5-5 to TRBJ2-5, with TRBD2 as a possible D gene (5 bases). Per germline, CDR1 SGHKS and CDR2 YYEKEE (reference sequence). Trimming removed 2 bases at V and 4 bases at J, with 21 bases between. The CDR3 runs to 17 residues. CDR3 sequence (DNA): TGTGCCAGCAGCTTATATATACCGGGGATCTGGGGAGAGACCCAGTACTTC. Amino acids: CASSLYIPGIWGETQYF.

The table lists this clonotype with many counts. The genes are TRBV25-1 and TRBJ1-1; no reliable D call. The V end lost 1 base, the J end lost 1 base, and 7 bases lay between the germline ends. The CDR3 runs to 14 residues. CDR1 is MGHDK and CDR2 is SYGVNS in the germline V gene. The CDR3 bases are TGTGCCAGCAGTGAATTGGAGGAGAACACTGAAGCTTTCTTT. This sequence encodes CASSELEENTEAFF.

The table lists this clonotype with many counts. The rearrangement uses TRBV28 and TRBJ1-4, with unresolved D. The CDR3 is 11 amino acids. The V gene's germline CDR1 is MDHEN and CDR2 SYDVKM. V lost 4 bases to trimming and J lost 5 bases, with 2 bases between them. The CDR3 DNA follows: TGTGCCAGCAGTTCAAATGAAAAACTGTTTTTT. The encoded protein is CASSSNEKLFF. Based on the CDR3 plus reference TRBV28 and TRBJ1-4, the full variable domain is DVKVTQSSRYLVKRTGEKVFLECVQDMDHENMFWYRQDPGLGLRLIYFSYDVKMKEKGDIPEGYSVSREKKERFSLILESASTNQTSMYLCASSSNEKLFFGSGTQLSVL.

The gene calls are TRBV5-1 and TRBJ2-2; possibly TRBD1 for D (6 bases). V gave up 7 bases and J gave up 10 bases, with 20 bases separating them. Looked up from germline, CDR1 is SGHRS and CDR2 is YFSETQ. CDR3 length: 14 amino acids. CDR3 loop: CASGKSTGIVELFF. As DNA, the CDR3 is TGCGCCAGCGGTAAATCGACAGGAATCGTGGAGCTGTTTTTT. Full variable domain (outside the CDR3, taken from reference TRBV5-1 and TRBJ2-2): KAGVTQTPRYLIKTRGQQVTLSCSPISGHRSVSWYQQTPGQGLQFLFEYFSETQRNKGNFPGRFSGRQFSNSRSEMNVSTLELGDSALYLCASGKSTGIVELFFGEGSRLTVL.

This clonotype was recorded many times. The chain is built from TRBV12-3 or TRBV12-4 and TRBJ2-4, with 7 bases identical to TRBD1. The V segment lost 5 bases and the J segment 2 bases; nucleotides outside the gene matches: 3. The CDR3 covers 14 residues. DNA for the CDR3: TGTGCCAGCAGTCAACAGGGGCCCAAAAACATTCAGTACTTC. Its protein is CASSQQGPKNIQYF.

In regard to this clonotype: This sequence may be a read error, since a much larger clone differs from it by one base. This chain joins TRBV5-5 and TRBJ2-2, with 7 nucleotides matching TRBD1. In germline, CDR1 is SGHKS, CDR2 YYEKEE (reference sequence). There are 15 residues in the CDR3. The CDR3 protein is CASNRGESNSGELFF. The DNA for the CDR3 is TGTGCCAGCAACAGGGGAGAGTCGAACTCCGGGGAGCTGTTTTTT. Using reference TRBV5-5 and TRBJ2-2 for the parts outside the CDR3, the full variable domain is DAGVTQSPTHLIKTRGQQVTLRCSPISGHKSVSWYQQVLGQGPQFIFQYYEKEERGRGNFPDRFSARQFPNYSSELNVNALLLGDSALYLCASNRGESNSGELFFGEGSRLTVL.

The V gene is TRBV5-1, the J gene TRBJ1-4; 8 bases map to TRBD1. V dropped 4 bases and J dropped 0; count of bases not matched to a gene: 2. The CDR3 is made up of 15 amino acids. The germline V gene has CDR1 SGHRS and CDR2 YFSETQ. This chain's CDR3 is CASSLDRATNEKLFF. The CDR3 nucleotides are TGCGCCAGCAGCCTGGACAGGGCAACTAATGAAAAACTGTTTTTT.

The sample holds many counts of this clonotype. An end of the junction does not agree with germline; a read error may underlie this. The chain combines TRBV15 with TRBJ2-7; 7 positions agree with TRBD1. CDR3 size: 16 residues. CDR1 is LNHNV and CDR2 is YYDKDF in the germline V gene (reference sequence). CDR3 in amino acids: CATSRGSEGATYEQYF. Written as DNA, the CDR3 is TGTGCTACCAGCAGAGGAAGTGAGGGGGCCACCTACGAGCAGTACTTC.

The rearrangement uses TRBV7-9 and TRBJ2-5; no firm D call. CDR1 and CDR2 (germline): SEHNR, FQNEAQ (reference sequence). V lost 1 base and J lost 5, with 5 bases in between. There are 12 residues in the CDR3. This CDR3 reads CASSLGKETQYF. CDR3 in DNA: TGTGCCAGCAGCTTAGGAAAGGAGACCCAGTACTTC.

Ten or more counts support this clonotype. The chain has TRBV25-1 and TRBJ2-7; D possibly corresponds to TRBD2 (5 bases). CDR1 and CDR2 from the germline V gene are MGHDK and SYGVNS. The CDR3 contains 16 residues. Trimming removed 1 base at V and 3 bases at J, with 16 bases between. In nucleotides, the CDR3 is TGTGCCAGCAGTGAATCGGCGGGCAGGTTTGGCTACGAGCAGTACTTC. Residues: CASSESAGRFGYEQYF.

The CDR3 is CASSPTVDGELFF. The CDR3 DNA is TGCGCCAGCAGCCCCACGGTTGACGGGGAGCTGTTTTTT. V gene TRBV5-1 combines with J gene TRBJ2-2, with no clear D. Germline loops: CDR1 SGHRS, CDR2 YFSETQ. This CDR3 has 13 amino acids. Trimming pared 4 bases from V and 7 bases from J, leaving 11 bases between.

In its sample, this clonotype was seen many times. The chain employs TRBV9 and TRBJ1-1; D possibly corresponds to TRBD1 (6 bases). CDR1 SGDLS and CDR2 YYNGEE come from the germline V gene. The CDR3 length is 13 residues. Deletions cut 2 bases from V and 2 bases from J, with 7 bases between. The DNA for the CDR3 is TGTGCCAGCAGCGTGACAGGAAACACTGAAGCTTTCTTT. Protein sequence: CASSVTGNTEAFF.